This T cell receptor (beta chain) was profiled in a study of memory CD4+ T cells and cytomegalovirus serostatus. Germline assignment: CDR1 ENHRY and CDR2 SYGVKD. Trimming cost V 4 bases and J 7 bases; bases outside gene matches: 13. CDR3 size: 16 residues. The sort gate was single viable CD3+CD4+CD8-CD45RO+ cells for memory CD4+ T cells. CMV serostatus came from serum IgG against pp150, pp28, p38, p52. Data came from immunoSEQ multiplex PCR; TCRdb stores just in-frame clones and leaves some out. The sample contains about 75,000 clones, under 80% of which appear only once. The sample comprised memory CD4+ T cells from blood. The chain combines TRBV10-3 with TRBJ1-5; 7 bases agree with TRBD1. The receptor's source is an adult in good health and CMV-seropositive. CDR3 sequence: CAISGVGTVAGQPQHF. CDR3 bases: TGTGCCATCAGTGGGGTGGGGACAGTTGCAGGACAGCCCCAGCATTTT.